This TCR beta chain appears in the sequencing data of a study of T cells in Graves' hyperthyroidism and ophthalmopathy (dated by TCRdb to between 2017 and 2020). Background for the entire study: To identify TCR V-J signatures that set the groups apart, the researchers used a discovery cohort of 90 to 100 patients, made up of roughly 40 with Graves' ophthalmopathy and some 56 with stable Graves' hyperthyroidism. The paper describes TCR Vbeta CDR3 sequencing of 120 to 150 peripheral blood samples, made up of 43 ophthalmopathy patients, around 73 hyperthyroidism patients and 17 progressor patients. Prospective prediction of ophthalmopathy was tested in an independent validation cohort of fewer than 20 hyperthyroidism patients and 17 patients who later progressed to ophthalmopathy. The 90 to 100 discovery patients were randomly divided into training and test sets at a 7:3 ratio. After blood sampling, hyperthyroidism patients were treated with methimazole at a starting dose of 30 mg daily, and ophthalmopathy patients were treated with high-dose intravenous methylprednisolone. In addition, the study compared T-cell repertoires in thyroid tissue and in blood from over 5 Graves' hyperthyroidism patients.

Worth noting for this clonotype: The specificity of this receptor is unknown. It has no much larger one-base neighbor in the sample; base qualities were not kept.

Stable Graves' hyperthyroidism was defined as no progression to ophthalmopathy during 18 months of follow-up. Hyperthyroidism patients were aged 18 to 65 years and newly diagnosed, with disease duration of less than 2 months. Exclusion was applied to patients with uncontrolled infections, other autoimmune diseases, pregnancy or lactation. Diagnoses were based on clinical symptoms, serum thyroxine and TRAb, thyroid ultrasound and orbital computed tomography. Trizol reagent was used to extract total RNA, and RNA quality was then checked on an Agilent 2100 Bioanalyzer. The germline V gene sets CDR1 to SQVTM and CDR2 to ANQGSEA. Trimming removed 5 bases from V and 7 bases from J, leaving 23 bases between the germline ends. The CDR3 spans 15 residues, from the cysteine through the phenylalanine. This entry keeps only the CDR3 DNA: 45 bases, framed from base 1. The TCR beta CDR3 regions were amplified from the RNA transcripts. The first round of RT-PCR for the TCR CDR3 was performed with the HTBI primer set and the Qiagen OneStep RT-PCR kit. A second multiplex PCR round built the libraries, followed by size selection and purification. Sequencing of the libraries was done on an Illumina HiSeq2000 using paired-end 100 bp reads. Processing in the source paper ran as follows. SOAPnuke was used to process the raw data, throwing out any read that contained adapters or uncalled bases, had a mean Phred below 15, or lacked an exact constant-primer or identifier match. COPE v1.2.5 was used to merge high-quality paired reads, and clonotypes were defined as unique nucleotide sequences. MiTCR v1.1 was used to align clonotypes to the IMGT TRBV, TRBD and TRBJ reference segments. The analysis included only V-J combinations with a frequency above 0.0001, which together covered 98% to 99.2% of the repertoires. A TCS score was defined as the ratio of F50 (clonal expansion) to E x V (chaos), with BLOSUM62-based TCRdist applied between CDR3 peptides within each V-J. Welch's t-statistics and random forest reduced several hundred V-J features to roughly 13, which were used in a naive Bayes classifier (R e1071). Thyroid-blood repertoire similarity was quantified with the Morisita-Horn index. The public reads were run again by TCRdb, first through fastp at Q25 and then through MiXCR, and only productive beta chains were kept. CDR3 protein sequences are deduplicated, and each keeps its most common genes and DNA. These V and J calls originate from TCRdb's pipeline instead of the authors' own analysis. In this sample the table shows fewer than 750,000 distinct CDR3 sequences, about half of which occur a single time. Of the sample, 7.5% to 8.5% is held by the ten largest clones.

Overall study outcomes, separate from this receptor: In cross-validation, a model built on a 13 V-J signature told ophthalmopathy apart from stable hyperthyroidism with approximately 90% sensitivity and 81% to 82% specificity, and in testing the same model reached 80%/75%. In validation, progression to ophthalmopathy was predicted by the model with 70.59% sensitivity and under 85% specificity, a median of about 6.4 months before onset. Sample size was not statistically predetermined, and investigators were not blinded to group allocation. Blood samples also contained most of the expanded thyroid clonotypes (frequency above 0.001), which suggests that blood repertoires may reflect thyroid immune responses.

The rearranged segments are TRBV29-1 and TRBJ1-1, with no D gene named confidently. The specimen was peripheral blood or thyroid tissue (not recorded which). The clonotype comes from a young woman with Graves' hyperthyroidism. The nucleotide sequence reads TGCAGCGTTTTAGGAGAGGGCGCAGATACGGTTGAAGCTTTCTTT. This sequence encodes CSVLGEGADTVEAFF.